The present T cell receptor beta chain was sequenced within a study of blood T cell repertoires in COVID-19 (dated by TCRdb to the early 2020s). Study-level background: Collaborator samples came from the United States, Italy and Spain and covered acute and convalescent phases of COVID-19. A freely available public database, intended as a resource for researchers studying the immune response to SARS-CoV-2, is where the repertoires were released. The dataset comprised deeply sampled blood TCRbeta repertoires from subjects exposed to, actively infected with, or recovered from COVID-19. The sample metadata nearly always contained a de-identified subject ID, COVID-19 status, age in years and sex. Where HLA class I and class II types were available, the types were taken from metadata supplied by the sample provider, not from assay-based typing. Samples came from the ongoing ImmuneRACE study (first 160 participants) plus 1,254 subjects from 6 global collaborators. The prospective study material was composed of cDNA or gDNA derived from T cells, B-cell-depleted T cells, or PBMCs.

A second Seattle source provided samples from volunteer blood donors who had recovered from COVID-19. Collaborating institutions collected whole blood in K2EDTA tubes following their own protocols. For TCRbeta analysis, collaborators shipped samples as frozen whole blood, isolated PBMCs, or DNA extracted from either of those sample types. Note on this clone: Its antigen remains unidentified. Within one base of it there is no much larger clone, and no base qualities were kept.

TCRbeta CDR3 regions were amplified from genomic DNA by means of the immunoSEQ Assay, a bias-controlled multiplex PCR. Per the source publication's procedure: Nucleated cell counts per sample were estimated from amplification of reference gene primers within the assay. To quantify the absolute abundance of each unique TCRbeta CDR3 rearrangement, sequence reads were collapsed and filtered. For each sample, productive Simpson clonality was calculated as the square root of Simpson's diversity index across productive rearrangements. The clones in this table, taken by TCRdb from immuneACCESS, are in-frame only. Not every clone is retained; where verified, under half of the shortfall comes from an unresolved V gene, and the cause of the rest is unknown. Clone size and V and J calls were adopted from that table, with D and trimming inferred from the DNA. For this sample there are around 200,000 clones; around nine tenths appear just once. The top ten clones comprise approximately 6% of the sample.

Points the paper makes about the study in general: The quantity of clinical and demographic metadata differed by source and by participant and was supplied without curation.

The CDR3 starts with the cysteine, ends with the phenylalanine, and has 16 residues. The entry retains the CDR3 DNA only, 48 bases that are in frame from base 1. For this chain, trimming is 2 bases at the V end and 3 bases at the J end, and the number of junction bases without a gene match is 9. For CDR1 and CDR2, the germline V gene lists MNHEY and SVGAGI. Sequenced material: peripheral blood. The receptor comes from a man aged 55-75 years who had recovered from COVID-19. Here the chain combines TRBV6-5 and TRBJ1-2, and TRBD1 aligns with 7 junction nucleotides. In nucleotides, the sequence is TGTGCCAGCAGTTACCACAACAGGGGATGGGACTATGGCTACACCTTC. This yields the protein CASSYHNRGWDYGYTF.